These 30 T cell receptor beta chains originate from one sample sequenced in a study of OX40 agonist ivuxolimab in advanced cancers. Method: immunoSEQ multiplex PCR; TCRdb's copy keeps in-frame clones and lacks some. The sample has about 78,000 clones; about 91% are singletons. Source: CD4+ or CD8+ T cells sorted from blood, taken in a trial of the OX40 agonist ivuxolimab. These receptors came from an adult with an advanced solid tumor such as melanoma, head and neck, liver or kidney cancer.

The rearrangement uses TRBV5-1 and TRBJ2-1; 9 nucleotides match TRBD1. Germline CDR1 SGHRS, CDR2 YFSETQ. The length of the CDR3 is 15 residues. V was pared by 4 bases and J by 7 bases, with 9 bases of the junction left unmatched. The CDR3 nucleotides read TGCGCCAGCAGCCGAGGACAGGGGCGCATGAATGAGCAGTTCTTC. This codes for CASSRGQGRMNEQFF.

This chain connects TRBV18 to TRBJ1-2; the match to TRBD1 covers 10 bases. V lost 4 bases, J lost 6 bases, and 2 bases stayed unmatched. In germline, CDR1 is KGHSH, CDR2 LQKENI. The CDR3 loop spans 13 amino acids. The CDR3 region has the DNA TGTGCCAGCTCACGACAGGGGGCTAATGGCTACACCTTC. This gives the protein CASSRQGANGYTF.

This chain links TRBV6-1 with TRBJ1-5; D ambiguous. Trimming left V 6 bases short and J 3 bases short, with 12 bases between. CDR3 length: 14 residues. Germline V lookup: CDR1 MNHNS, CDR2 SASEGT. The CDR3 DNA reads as TGTGCCAGCAGGCCCGGGAGGTTCAATCAGCCCCAGCATTTT. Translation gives CASRPGRFNQPQHF.

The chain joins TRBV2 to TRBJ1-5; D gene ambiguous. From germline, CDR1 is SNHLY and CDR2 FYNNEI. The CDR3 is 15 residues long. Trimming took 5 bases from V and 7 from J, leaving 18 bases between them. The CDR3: CASSLNGLGRQPQHF. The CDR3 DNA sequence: TGTGCCAGCAGTTTAAACGGACTGGGGAGGCAGCCCCAGCATTTT.

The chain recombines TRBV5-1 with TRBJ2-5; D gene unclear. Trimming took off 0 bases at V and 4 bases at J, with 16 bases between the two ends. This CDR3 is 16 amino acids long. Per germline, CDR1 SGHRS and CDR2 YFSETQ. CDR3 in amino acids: CASSLEGGRYGETQYF. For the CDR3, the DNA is TGCGCCAGCAGCTTGGAGGGTGGGCGGTACGGAGAGACCCAGTACTTC.

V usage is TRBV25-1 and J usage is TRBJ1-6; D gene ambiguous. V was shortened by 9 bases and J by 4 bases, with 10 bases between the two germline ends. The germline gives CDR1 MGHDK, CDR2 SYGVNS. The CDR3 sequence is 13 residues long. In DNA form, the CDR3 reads TGTGCCAGTACGGGCAGGTATAATTCACCCCTCCACTTT. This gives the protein CASTGRYNSPLHF.

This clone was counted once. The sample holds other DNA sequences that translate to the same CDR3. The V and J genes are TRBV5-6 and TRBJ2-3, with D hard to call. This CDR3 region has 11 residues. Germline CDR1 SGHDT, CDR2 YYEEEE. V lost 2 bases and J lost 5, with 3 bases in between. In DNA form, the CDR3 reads TGTGCCAGCAGCTTAGTAGATACGCAGTATTTT. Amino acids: CASSLVDTQYF.

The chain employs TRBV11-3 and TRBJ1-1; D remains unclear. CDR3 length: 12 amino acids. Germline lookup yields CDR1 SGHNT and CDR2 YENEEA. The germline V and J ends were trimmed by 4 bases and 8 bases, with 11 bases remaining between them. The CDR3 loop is CASSSRAGEAFF. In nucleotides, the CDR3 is TGTGCCAGCAGCTCACGAGCGGGGGAAGCTTTCTTT.

This chain's CDR3 is CASSPGLAGGPGETQYF. The CDR3 coding sequence is TGCGCCAGCAGCCCGGGACTAGCGGGAGGGCCTGGGGAGACCCAGTACTTC. The V call is TRBV5-1, the J call TRBJ2-5; 16 bases line up with TRBD2. Germline trimming cut 4 bases from V and 5 bases from J; bases unmatched to any gene: 8. Germline lookup yields CDR1 SGHRS and CDR2 YFSETQ. CDR3 size: 17 residues.

CDR3 DNA: TGTGCCAGTAGTATAAATGTCGCCACTGAAGCTTTCTTT. Translated, it gives CASSINVATEAFF. This chain joins TRBV19 and TRBJ1-1; D not certain. Germline V gene sequence: CDR1 LNHDA, CDR2 SQIVND (reference sequence). The CDR3 runs to 13 residues. V was trimmed by 2 bases and J by 4 bases, leaving 8 bases between them. Filled out from reference TRBV19 and TRBJ1-1, the complete variable domain reads DGGITQSPKYLFRKEGQNVTLSCEQNLNHDAMYWYRQDPGQGLRLIYYSQIVNDFQKGDIAEGYSVSREKKESFPLTVTSAQKNPTAFYLCASSINVATEAFFGQGTRLTVV.

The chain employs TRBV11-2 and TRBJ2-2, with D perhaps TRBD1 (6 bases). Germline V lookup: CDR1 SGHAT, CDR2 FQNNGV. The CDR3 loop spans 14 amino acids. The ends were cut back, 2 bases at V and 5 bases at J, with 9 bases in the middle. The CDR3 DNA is TGTGCCAGCAGCTTAATAACAGGGACCGGGGAGCTGTTTTTT. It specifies CASSLITGTGELFF. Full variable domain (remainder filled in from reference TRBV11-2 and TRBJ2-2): EAGVAQSPRYKIIEKRQSVAFWCNPISGHATLYWYQQILGQGPKLLIQFQNNGVVDDSQLPKDRFSAERLKGVDSTLKIQPAKLEDSAVYLCASSLITGTGELFFGEGSRLTVL.

This CDR3 reads CASSPFGHEQFF. In DNA, the CDR3 is TGTGCCAGCAGCCCATTTGGGCATGAGCAGTTCTTC. V and J are TRBV7-9 and TRBJ2-1; no firm D call. The CDR3 spans 12 residues. The germline V gene encodes CDR1 SEHNR and CDR2 FQNEAQ (reference sequence). With 5 bases removed from V and 8 bases from J, the gap between germline ends came to 10 bases.

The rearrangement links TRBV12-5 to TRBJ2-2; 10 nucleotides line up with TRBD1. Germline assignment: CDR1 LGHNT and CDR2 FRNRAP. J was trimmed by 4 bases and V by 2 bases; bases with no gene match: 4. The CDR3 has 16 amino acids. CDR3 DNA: TGTGCTAGTGGTTTGCCGACAGGGGGCTTCACCGGGGAGCTGTTTTTT. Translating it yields CASGLPTGGFTGELFF.

The CDR3 sequence is CASSVGVAEAFF. The DNA for the CDR3 is TGTGCCAGCAGTGTAGGGGTTGCTGAAGCTTTCTTT. The V call is TRBV2, the J call TRBJ1-1; possible D gene TRBD1, 5 bases. The V end lost 4 bases, the J end lost 6 bases, and 9 bases lay between the germline ends. Germline CDR1 and CDR2: SNHLY and FYNNEI. The CDR3 consists of 12 residues. Full variable domain (missing parts from reference TRBV2 and TRBJ1-1): EPEVTQTPSHQVTQMGQEVILRCVPISNHLYFYWYRQILGQKVEFLVSFYNNEISEKSEIFDDQFSVERPDGSNFTLKIRSTKLEDSAMYFCASSVGVAEAFFGQGTRLTVV.

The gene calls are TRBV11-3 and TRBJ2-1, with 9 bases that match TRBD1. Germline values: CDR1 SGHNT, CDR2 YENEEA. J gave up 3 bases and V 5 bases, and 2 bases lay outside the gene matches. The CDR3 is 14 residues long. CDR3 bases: TGTGCCAGCAGCCGACAGGGGGACTACAATGAGCAGTTCTTC. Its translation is CASSRQGDYNEQFF.

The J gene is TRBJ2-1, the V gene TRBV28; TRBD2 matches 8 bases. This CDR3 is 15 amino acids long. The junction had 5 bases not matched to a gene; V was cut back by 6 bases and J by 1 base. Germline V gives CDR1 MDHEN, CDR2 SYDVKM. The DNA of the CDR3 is TGTGCCAGCAGATCAGGACTAGCATCCTACAATGAGCAGTTCTTC. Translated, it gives CASRSGLASYNEQFF.

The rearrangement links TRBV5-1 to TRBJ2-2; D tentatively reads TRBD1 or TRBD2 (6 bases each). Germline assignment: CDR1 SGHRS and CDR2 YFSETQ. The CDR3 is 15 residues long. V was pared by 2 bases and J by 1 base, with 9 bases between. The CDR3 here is CASSLQGGNTGELFF. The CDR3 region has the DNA TGCGCCAGCAGCTTACAGGGAGGGAACACCGGGGAGCTGTTTTTT. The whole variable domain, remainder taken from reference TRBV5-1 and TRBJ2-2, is KAGVTQTPRYLIKTRGQQVTLSCSPISGHRSVSWYQQTPGQGLQFLFEYFSETQRNKGNFPGRFSGRQFSNSRSEMNVSTLELGDSALYLCASSLQGGNTGELFFGEGSRLTVL.

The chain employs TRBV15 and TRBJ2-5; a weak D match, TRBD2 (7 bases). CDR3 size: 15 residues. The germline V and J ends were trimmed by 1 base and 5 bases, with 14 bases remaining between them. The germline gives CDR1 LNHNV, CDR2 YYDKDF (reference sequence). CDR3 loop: CATSRVGGRGETQYF. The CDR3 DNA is TGTGCCACCAGCAGAGTGGGGGGGCGCGGGGAGACCCAGTACTTC.

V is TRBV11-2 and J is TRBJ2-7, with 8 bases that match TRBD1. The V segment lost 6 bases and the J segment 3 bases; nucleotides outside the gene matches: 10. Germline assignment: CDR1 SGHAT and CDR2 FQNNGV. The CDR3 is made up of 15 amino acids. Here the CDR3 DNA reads TGTGCCAGCAGGGCGGGCGGCAGGGGGCACTACGAGCAGTACTTC. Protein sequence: CASRAGGRGHYEQYF.

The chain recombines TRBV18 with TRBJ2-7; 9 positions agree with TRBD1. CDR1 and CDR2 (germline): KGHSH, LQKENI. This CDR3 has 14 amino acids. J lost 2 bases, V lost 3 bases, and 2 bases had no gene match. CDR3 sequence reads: CASSPGTGTYEQYF. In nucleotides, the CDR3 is TGTGCCAGCTCACCCGGGACAGGGACCTACGAGCAGTACTTC. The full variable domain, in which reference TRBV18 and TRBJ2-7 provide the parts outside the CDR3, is NAGVMQNPRHLVRRRGQEARLRCSPMKGHSHVYWYRQLPEEGLKFMVYLQKENIIDESGMPKERFSAEFPKEGPSILRIQQVVRGDSAAYFCASSPGTGTYEQYFGPGTRLTVT.

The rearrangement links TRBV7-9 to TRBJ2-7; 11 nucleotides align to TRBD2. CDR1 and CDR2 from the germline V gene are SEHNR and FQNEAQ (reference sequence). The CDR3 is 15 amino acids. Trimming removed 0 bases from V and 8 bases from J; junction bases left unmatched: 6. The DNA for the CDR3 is TGTGCCAGCAGCTTAGCCGGGACTAGCGGAAACCAGCAGTACTTC. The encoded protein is CASSLAGTSGNQQYF.

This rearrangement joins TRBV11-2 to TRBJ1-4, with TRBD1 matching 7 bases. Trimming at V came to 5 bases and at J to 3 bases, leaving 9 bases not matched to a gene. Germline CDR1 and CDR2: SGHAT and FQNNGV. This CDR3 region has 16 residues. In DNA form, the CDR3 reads TGTGCCAGCAGCCCCTCCCCCGGGACAGCTAATGAAAAACTGTTTTTT. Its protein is CASSPSPGTANEKLFF.

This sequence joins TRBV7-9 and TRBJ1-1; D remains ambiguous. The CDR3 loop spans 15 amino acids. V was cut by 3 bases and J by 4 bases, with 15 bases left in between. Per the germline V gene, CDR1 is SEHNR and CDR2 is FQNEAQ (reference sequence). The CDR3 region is CASSLRGMRGTEAFF. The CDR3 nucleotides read TGTGCCAGCAGCTTGCGAGGGATGCGGGGCACTGAAGCTTTCTTT.

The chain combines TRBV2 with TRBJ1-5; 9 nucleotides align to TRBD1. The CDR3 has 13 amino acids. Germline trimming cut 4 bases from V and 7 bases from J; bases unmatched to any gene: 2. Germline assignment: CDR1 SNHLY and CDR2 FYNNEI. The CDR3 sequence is CASSGTGEQPQHF. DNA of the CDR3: TGTGCCAGCAGTGGGACAGGGGAACAGCCCCAGCATTTT.

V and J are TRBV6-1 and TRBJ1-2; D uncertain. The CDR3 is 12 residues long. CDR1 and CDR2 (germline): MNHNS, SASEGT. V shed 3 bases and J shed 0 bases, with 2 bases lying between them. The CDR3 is CASSEANYGYTF. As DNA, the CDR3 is TGTGCCAGCAGTGAGGCTAACTATGGCTACACCTTC.

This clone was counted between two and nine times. The CDR3 spells CSVRGQGNTGELFF. The CDR3 region has the DNA TGCAGCGTTAGGGGACAGGGGAACACCGGGGAGCTGTTTTTT. V and J are TRBV29-1 and TRBJ2-2; 9 bases align to TRBD1. The CDR3 spans 14 residues. CDR1 and CDR2 (germline): SQVTM, ANQGSEA. Trimming took 5 bases from V and 1 from J; bases not matched to a gene: 2.

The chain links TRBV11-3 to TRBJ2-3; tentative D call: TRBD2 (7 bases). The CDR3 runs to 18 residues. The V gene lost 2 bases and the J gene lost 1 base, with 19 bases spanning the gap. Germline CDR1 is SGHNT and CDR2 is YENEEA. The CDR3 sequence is CASSLRAPRGGGTDTQYF. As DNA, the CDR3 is TGTGCCAGCAGCTTAAGAGCCCCCCGAGGGGGGGGCACAGATACGCAGTATTTT.

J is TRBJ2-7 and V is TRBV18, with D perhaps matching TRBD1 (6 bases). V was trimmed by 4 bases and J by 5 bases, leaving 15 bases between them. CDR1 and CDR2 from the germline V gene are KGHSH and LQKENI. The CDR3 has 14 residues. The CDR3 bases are TGTGCCAGCTCACTCGGTAGGGGGATCAACGAGCAGTACTTC. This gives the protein CASSLGRGINEQYF.

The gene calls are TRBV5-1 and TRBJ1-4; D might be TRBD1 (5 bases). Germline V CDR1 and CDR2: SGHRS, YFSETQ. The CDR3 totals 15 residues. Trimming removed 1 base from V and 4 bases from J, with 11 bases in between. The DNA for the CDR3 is TGCGCCAGCAGCTTGTCGGGGCCTCGTAATGAAAAACTGTTTTTT. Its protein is CASSLSGPRNEKLFF.

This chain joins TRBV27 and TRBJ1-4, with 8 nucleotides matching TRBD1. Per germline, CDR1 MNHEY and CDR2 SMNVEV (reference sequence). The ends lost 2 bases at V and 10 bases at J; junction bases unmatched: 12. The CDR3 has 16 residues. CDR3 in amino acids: CASSLNRQGSGGKLFF. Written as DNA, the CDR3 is TGTGCCAGCAGTTTAAACAGACAGGGGAGTGGTGGAAAACTGTTTTTT.